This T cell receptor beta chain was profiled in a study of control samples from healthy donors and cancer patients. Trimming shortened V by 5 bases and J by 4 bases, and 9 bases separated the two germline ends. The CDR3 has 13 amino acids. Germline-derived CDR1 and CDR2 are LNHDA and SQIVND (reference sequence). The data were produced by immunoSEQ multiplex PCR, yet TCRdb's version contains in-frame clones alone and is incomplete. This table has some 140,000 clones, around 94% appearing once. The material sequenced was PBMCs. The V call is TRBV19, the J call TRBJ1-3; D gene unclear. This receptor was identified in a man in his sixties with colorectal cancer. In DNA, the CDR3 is TGTGCCAGTAGTCCTTCCGGGGGAAACACCATATATTTT. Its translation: CASSPSGGNTIYF.